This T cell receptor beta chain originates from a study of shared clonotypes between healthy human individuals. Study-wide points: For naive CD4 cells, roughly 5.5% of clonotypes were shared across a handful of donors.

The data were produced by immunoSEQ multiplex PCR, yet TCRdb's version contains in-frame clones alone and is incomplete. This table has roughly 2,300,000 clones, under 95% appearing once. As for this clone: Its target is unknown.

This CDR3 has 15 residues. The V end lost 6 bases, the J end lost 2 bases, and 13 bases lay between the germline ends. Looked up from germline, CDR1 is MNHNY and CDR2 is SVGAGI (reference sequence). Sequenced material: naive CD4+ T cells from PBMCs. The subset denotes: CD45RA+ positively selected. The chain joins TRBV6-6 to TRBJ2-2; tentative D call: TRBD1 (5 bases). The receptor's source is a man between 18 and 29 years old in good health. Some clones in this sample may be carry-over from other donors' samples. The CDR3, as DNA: TGTGCCAGCAGCCTGAGACAGAGAAACACCGGGGAGCTGTTTTTT. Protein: CASSLRQRNTGELFF.